The rows below give T cell receptor beta chains drawn from one sample of a study of T cells in Graves' hyperthyroidism and ophthalmopathy. TCRdb redid the calling of the multiplex PCR reads with MiXCR, one entry per CDR3 protein. The sample holds around 300,000 distinct CDR3 sequences, 13% seen once. The sequenced sample consisted of blood. Receptors originate from a young woman with Graves' hyperthyroidism that later progressed to Graves' ophthalmopathy. Both conserved end residues are trimmed from each CDR3. A D gene is named only where the DNA matches it firmly. Clone size is not always given. Where it is, it says once, few, many or a class for expanded clones.

v_gene	abundance	d_gene	len	j_gene	CDR3aa
TRBV18	many	TRBD2	12	TRBJ2-3	ASSQTSGADTQY
TRBV7-8	many	-	11	TRBJ1-1	ASSLGLHTEAF
TRBV28	many	-	14	TRBJ1-1	ASSLLGPDTNTEAF
TRBV30	-	-	14	TRBJ2-2	AWSDALDPNTGGLF
TRBV19	few	-	9	TRBJ2-1	ASSIAHEQF
TRBV11-2	many	TRBD2	13	TRBJ2-3	ASSLEASGTDTQY
TRBV28	many	TRBD2	10	TRBJ2-3	ATSGNTDTQY
TRBV20-1	few	-	9	TRBJ2-1	SASGGQGPF
TRBV10-1	many	TRBD2	17	TRBJ2-7	ASSEPKGLAGGPSYEQY
TRBV6-2/TRBV6-3	many	TRBD2	13	TRBJ2-1	ASSYRAGGPYEQF
TRBV5-1	many	-	12	TRBJ1-1	ASSLGDMNTEAF
TRBV7-2	many	-	12	TRBJ2-5	ASSLLGGGETQY
TRBV27	few	TRBD1	14	TRBJ1-2	ASSLVTGRGPYGYT
TRBV20-1	-	TRBD2	13	TRBJ2-5	SARELAGAHETQY
TRBV30	-	-	9	TRBJ2-1	AWRIESVPF
TRBV20-1	many	-	13	TRBJ1-1	SARDLSGSPTEAF
TRBV27	many	TRBD1	13	TRBJ2-7	ASSSYRDRAGEQY
TRBV14	few	TRBD1	16	TRBJ2-7	ASSQTLGGQGSSYEQY
TRBV30	many	-	11	TRBJ2-2	AWSAMITGELF
TRBV20-1	many	-	10	TRBJ1-2	SASSQNYGYT
TRBV2	many	-	11	TRBJ1-2	ASSAETIMGYT
TRBV4-1	many	TRBD1	13	TRBJ2-1	ASSQEGQIYNEQF
TRBV25-1	-	-	12	TRBJ2-7	ASRLTGMSYEQY
TRBV9	few	-	11	TRBJ2-3	ASSVDRADTQY
TRBV5-1	few	-	12	TRBJ2-5	ASSQGRLGETQY
TRBV18	many	-	11	TRBJ2-7	ASSPGHSYEQY
TRBV27	many	TRBD1	14	TRBJ1-2	ASSRTGAQEVYGYT
TRBV3-1	-	TRBD2	16	TRBJ2-1	ASRPSGLAGGLYNEQF
TRBV7-6	-	-	11	TRBJ2-7	ASSFAGTAEQY
TRBV3-1	-	-	11	TRBJ1-1	ASSQDAGTEAF
TRBV7-3	many	-	13	TRBJ2-3	ASSPSGSSTDTQY
TRBV9	many	-	13	TRBJ2-3	ASSPDYSSTDTQY
TRBV2	many	-	13	TRBJ2-6	ASTAGGSGANVLT
TRBV19	-	TRBD2	15	TRBJ2-7	ASMGPMGGELTYEQY
TRBV19	-	-	11	TRBJ1-5	ASRTGFSQPQH
TRBV4-2	many	-	14	TRBJ1-1	ASSQDRDTSNTEAF
TRBV7-3	many	TRBD2	13	TRBJ2-1	ASSSGLVAYNEQF
TRBV2	-	TRBD2	13	TRBJ2-7	ASSGLAGGDYEQY
TRBV6-2/TRBV6-3	many	-	14	TRBJ2-7	ASRPRTRPQQHEQY
TRBV18	many	TRBD1	11	TRBJ2-5	ASSSTGFETQY
TRBV27	many	TRBD2	14	TRBJ2-1	ASTQRGGSPYNEQF
TRBV7-2	many	-	14	TRBJ2-7	ASSKSPMGEAGEQY
TRBV12-3/TRBV12-4	many	-	12	TRBJ1-2	ASSLGRQPFRYT
TRBV7-2	-	-	12	TRBJ1-3	ASSWPGSGNTIY
TRBV7-9	many	-	11	TRBJ1-1	ASTDQKNTEAF
TRBV27	many	-	14	TRBJ2-7	ASSLSGFSPAYEQY
TRBV29-1	many	-	10	TRBJ1-1	SVEGGGTEAF
TRBV27	many	-	11	TRBJ2-1	ASSLRGLAEQF
TRBV2	many	TRBD2	11	TRBJ2-7	ASVTSGAYEQY
TRBV29-1	many	-	13	TRBJ2-2	SVEPEAGSTGELF
TRBV6-9	few	TRBD2	11	TRBJ2-7	ASSWTSGTEQY
TRBV30	many	-	13	TRBJ1-1	AWSAVQGGYTEAF
TRBV29-1	many	TRBD2	14	TRBJ2-1	SVPTSGRAKFNEQF
TRBV6-5	-	-	13	TRBJ2-1	ASSYDWRNHNEQF
TRBV18	many	TRBD1	12	TRBJ1-2	ASSPRQGADGYT
TRBV5-1	few	-	13	TRBJ1-3	ASSAGDFTGNTIY